These 29 T cell receptor beta chains were sequenced from one sample in a study of OX40 agonist ivuxolimab in advanced cancers. Measured with immunoSEQ multiplex PCR; TCRdb has only the in-frame clones, and not every one. The sample lists 90,000 to 100,000 clones; 70% to 90% were seen once. The sample here was CD4+ or CD8+ T cells sorted from blood, taken in a trial of the OX40 agonist ivuxolimab. All receptors come from an adult with an advanced solid tumor such as melanoma, head and neck, liver or kidney cancer.

This clone appeared a single time. The rearrangement links TRBV15 to TRBJ2-5; D is unresolved. Germline loops: CDR1 LNHNV, CDR2 YYDKDF (reference sequence). V was pared by 0 bases and J by 9 bases, with 8 bases between. The CDR3 is 12 amino acids. The CDR3 sequence: CATSREFWAQYF. CDR3 sequence (DNA): TGTGCCACCAGCAGAGAGTTTTGGGCCCAGTACTTC.

The chain recombines TRBV7-9 with TRBJ2-3; D ambiguous. Trimming took 6 bases from V and 11 from J, leaving 21 bases between them. From germline, CDR1 is SEHNR and CDR2 FQNEAQ (reference sequence). This CDR3 contains 14 residues. This CDR3 is CASSLTSDALRQYF. CDR3 bases: TGTGCCAGCAGTCTCACCTCGGACGCACTACGGCAGTATTTT.

The V gene is TRBV7-9, the J gene TRBJ1-5; the match to TRBD1 covers 8 bases. Unmatched junction bases numbered 2, after V lost 5 bases and J lost 5 bases. This CDR3 region has 13 residues. From germline, CDR1 is SEHNR and CDR2 FQNEAQ (reference sequence). The CDR3 spells CASSQDRDQPQHF. For the CDR3, the DNA is TGTGCCAGCAGCCAGGACAGGGATCAGCCCCAGCATTTT.

The chain is built from TRBV11-2 and TRBJ1-5; D call uncertain. The CDR3 extends over 15 amino acids. V lost 3 bases and J lost 0, with 9 bases in between. The germline V gene encodes CDR1 SGHAT and CDR2 FQNNGV. The CDR3 sequence is CASSFSGYSNQPQHF. Written as DNA, the CDR3 is TGTGCCAGCAGCTTTTCAGGTTATAGCAATCAGCCCCAGCATTTT.

The chain recombines TRBV5-5 with TRBJ2-7; D possibly corresponds to TRBD1 (5 bases). Trimming shortened V by 2 bases and J by 3 bases, and 9 bases separated the two germline ends. The germline V gene encodes CDR1 SGHKS and CDR2 YYEKEE (reference sequence). The CDR3 is 13 amino acids. CDR3 in DNA: TGTGCCAGCAGCTTCGGACATGGCTACGAGCAGTACTTC. It is translated as CASSFGHGYEQYF.

The chain recombines TRBV6-5 with TRBJ1-1; 9 bases map to TRBD1. The germline V gene encodes CDR1 MNHEY and CDR2 SVGAGI. The CDR3 spans 15 residues. V lost 6 bases to trimming and J lost 1 base; unmatched junction nucleotides: 6. The CDR3 DNA reads as TGTGCCAGCAGACATCTGGACAGGGGGAACACTGAAGCTTTCTTT. Its protein is CASRHLDRGNTEAFF.

This chain joins TRBV11-2 and TRBJ2-5; D not certain. Looked up from germline, CDR1 is SGHAT and CDR2 is FQNNGV. The CDR3 loop spans 13 amino acids. Trimming pared 0 bases from V and 2 bases from J, leaving 4 bases between. The CDR3 is CASSLDRQETQYF. The CDR3 nucleotides read TGTGCCAGCAGCTTAGACAGGCAAGAGACCCAGTACTTC. Complete variable domain (other parts from reference TRBV11-2 and TRBJ2-5): EAGVAQSPRYKIIEKRQSVAFWCNPISGHATLYWYQQILGQGPKLLIQFQNNGVVDDSQLPKDRFSAERLKGVDSTLKIQPAKLEDSAVYLCASSLDRQETQYFGPGTRLLVL.

In its sample, this clone was seen once. This chain joins TRBV30 and TRBJ2-7, with D possibly being TRBD1 or TRBD2 (5 bases each). The germline V and J ends were trimmed by 3 bases and 0 bases, with 9 bases remaining between them. From germline, CDR1 is GTSNPN and CDR2 SVGIG (reference sequence). This CDR3 is 13 amino acids long. The CDR3 region is CAWSVGASYEQYF. The CDR3 nucleotides read TGTGCCTGGAGCGTCGGGGCCTCCTACGAGCAGTACTTC.

The genes are TRBV4-3 and TRBJ2-7; perhaps TRBD2 as D (6 bases). The V end was cut by 2 bases, the J end by 4 bases, with 18 bases between. This CDR3 is built from 16 residues. In germline, CDR1 is LGHNA, CDR2 YSLEER. The CDR3 reads CASSQYFSGSVYEQYF. CDR3 in DNA: TGCGCCAGCAGCCAATACTTTAGCGGATCAGTGTACGAGCAGTACTTC.

This chain links TRBV9 with TRBJ2-7, with 10 bases identical to TRBD1. The CDR3 sequence is 15 residues long. CDR1 and CDR2 (germline): SGDLS, YYNGEE. V gave up 5 bases and J gave up 2 bases; unmatched junction bases: 7. CDR3 sequence (DNA): TGTGCCAGCAGGGACCGGGACAGGGGCACCTACGAGCAGTACTTC. This gives the protein CASRDRDRGTYEQYF. Together with reference TRBV9 and TRBJ2-7, the CDR3 gives the full variable domain: DSGVTQTPKHLITATGQRVTLRCSPRSGDLSVYWYQQSLDQGLQFLIQYYNGEERAKGNILERFSAQQFPDLHSELNLSSLELGDSALYFCASRDRDRGTYEQYFGPGTRLTVT.

The chain uses TRBV11-1 and TRBJ2-6; D gene uncertain. This CDR3 spans 14 amino acids. Germline V lookup: CDR1 SGHAT, CDR2 FQDESV (reference sequence). V was clipped by 5 bases and J by 4 bases, with 9 bases between them. The CDR3 loop reads CASSPTSGANVLTF. The CDR3 region has the DNA TGTGCCAGCAGCCCCACTTCAGGGGCCAACGTCCTGACTTTC.

The chain couples TRBV6-5 to TRBJ2-7; D remains ambiguous. V was cut by 6 bases and J by 2 bases, with 14 bases left in between. This CDR3 spans 14 amino acids. Germline loops: CDR1 MNHEY, CDR2 SVGAGI. This CDR3 reads CASRYGSSPYEQYF. DNA of the CDR3: TGTGCCAGCAGATACGGGTCCTCCCCCTACGAGCAGTACTTC.

V gene TRBV7-2 combines with J gene TRBJ1-1, with a possible D match to TRBD1 (5 bases). Germline assignment: CDR1 SGHTA and CDR2 FQGNSA. The CDR3 runs to 13 residues. The V and J ends lost 1 base and 6 bases respectively, with 9 bases between them. CDR3 loop: CASSLGPQAEAFF. In DNA form, the CDR3 reads TGTGCCAGCAGCTTAGGGCCACAGGCTGAAGCTTTCTTT.

The chain combines TRBV7-9 with TRBJ2-7; possibly TRBD2 for D (7 bases). Deletions cut 4 bases from V and 6 bases from J, with 19 bases between. The CDR3 length is 15 residues. Germline CDR1 and CDR2: SEHNR and FQNEAQ (reference sequence). For the CDR3, the DNA is TGTGCCAGCAGCTCCAGCATCGGGGGGCTTAGCGAGCAGTACTTC. Protein product: CASSSSIGGLSEQYF.

This chain links TRBV5-4 with TRBJ2-7, with D tentatively TRBD2 (6 bases). The CDR3 length is 17 residues. Trimming removed 1 base at V and 3 bases at J, with 20 bases between. In germline, CDR1 is SGHNT, CDR2 YYREEE (reference sequence). CDR3: CASSLYTVRDSFYEQYF. In DNA, the CDR3 is TGTGCCAGCAGCTTGTACACGGTCCGGGACTCGTTCTACGAGCAGTACTTC.

This chain links TRBV28 with TRBJ1-3; 8 positions match TRBD1. The CDR3 sequence is 16 residues long. Germline V lookup: CDR1 MDHEN, CDR2 SYDVKM. V shed 6 bases and J 3 bases; nucleotides not matched to a gene: 10. CDR3: CASRSAGGADGNTIYF. Written as DNA, the CDR3 is TGTGCCAGCAGGTCAGCAGGGGGCGCGGATGGAAACACCATATATTTT.

The V and J genes are TRBV7-4 and TRBJ1-4; TRBD1 is a possible D gene (6 bases). This CDR3 has 17 amino acids. The germline gives CDR1 SGHVT, CDR2 SQSDAQ. V was clipped by 7 bases and J by 0 bases, with 18 bases between them. The CDR3 DNA is TGTGCCAGCACTCTGAGGCAGGGGAATTCAACTAATGAAAAACTGTTTTTT. It is translated as CASTLRQGNSTNEKLFF.

The rearrangement links TRBV15 to TRBJ1-1; no clear D gene. This CDR3 is 14 amino acids long. CDR1 and CDR2 from the germline V gene are LNHNV and YYDKDF (reference sequence). Trimming removed 0 bases from V and 1 base from J, with 6 bases in between. CDR3 nucleotide sequence: TGTGCCACCAGCAGAGATATGGAGAACACTGAAGCTTTCTTT. This codes for CATSRDMENTEAFF.

DNA of the CDR3: TGTGCCAGCAGTAAGGGACAGAATAATGAAAAACTGTTTTTT. Its translation is CASSKGQNNEKLFF. The chain combines TRBV2 with TRBJ1-4; 7 nucleotides line up with TRBD1. The CDR3 totals 14 residues. Trimming took 5 bases from V and 4 from J; bases not matched to a gene: 4. Germline V gene data show CDR1 as SNHLY and CDR2 as FYNNEI.

The chain links TRBV11-3 to TRBJ2-2, with 7 bases identical to TRBD1. CDR1 and CDR2 from the germline V gene are SGHNT and YENEEA. The CDR3 totals 14 residues. The trim removed 5 bases at V and 7 bases at J, leaving 7 bases unmatched. The CDR3 DNA sequence: TGTGCCAGCAGCCACGACGGGGACAGCGGGGAGCTGTTTTTT. Protein sequence: CASSHDGDSGELFF.

V usage is TRBV28 and J usage is TRBJ2-1; 10 positions agree with TRBD1. The CDR3 runs to 15 residues. The junction had 3 bases not matched to a gene; V was cut back by 4 bases and J by 3 bases. Germline V gene sequence: CDR1 MDHEN, CDR2 SYDVKM. CDR3 coding DNA: TGTGCCAGCAGTTACCGGGACAGGGGCTACAATGAGCAGTTCTTC. Translating it yields CASSYRDRGYNEQFF. The full variable domain, in which reference TRBV28 and TRBJ2-1 provide the parts outside the CDR3, is DVKVTQSSRYLVKRTGEKVFLECVQDMDHENMFWYRQDPGLGLRLIYFSYDVKMKEKGDIPEGYSVSREKKERFSLILESASTNQTSMYLCASSYRDRGYNEQFFGPGTRLTVL.

V gene TRBV9 combines with J gene TRBJ2-1; 7 nucleotides align to TRBD2. Unmatched junction bases numbered 5, after V lost 8 bases and J lost 3 bases. The CDR3 covers 13 residues. CDR1 and CDR2 from the germline V gene are SGDLS and YYNGEE. The CDR3 loop is CASSSGDYNEQFF. The CDR3 DNA reads TGTGCCAGTTCTAGCGGAGACTACAATGAGCAGTTCTTC. Combining the CDR3 with reference TRBV9 and TRBJ2-1 gives the whole variable domain DSGVTQTPKHLITATGQRVTLRCSPRSGDLSVYWYQQSLDQGLQFLIQYYNGEERAKGNILERFSAQQFPDLHSELNLSSLELGDSALYFCASSSGDYNEQFFGPGTRLTVL.

The V gene is TRBV9, the J gene TRBJ2-3; TRBD2 matches 8 bases. CDR3 length: 16 amino acids. Germline trimming cut 4 bases from V and 5 bases from J; bases unmatched to any gene: 12. The V gene's germline CDR1 is SGDLS and CDR2 YYNGEE. CDR3 residues: CASSSRGGLGGDTQYF. As DNA, the CDR3 is TGTGCCAGCAGCTCCCGAGGGGGACTAGGGGGAGATACGCAGTATTTT.

This clone was found a few times. The chain couples TRBV19 to TRBJ2-3; D gene ambiguous. CDR3 length: 13 residues. In germline, CDR1 is LNHDA, CDR2 SQIVND (reference sequence). The ends were cut back, 5 bases at V and 2 bases at J, with 8 bases in the middle. The CDR3: CASSVATTDTQYF. In nucleotides, the CDR3 is TGTGCCAGTAGTGTCGCTACCACAGATACGCAGTATTTT.

The CDR3 protein is CASSPAQGVAEAFF. In DNA, the CDR3 is TGTGCCAGCTCACCAGCACAGGGGGTGGCTGAAGCTTTCTTT. The rearrangement links TRBV18 to TRBJ1-1; 8 nucleotides match TRBD1. With V trimmed by 2 bases and J by 6 bases, 5 bases remained unmatched. Looked up from germline, CDR1 is KGHSH and CDR2 is LQKENI. The CDR3 length is 14 residues.

The V call is TRBV5-8, the J call TRBJ1-2; 8 nucleotides agree with TRBD1. The CDR3 extends over 16 amino acids. The V segment lost 0 bases and the J segment 2 bases; nucleotides outside the gene matches: 6. CDR1 is SGHTS and CDR2 is YDEGEE in the germline V gene. The CDR3 DNA sequence: TGTGCCAGCAGCTTGGAGAGACAGGGGAGAAACTATGGCTACACCTTC. Its translation is CASSLERQGRNYGYTF.

The CDR3 reads CASSVAAGETYEQYF. The CDR3 DNA reads as TGTGCCAGCAGCGTAGCGGCAGGGGAAACCTACGAGCAGTACTTC. The V gene is TRBV9, the J gene TRBJ2-5; a possible D gene is TRBD1 (6 bases). The better agreement between TRBJ2-7 and the DNA end casts doubt on the J call. Germline V lookup: CDR1 SGDLS, CDR2 YYNGEE. CDR3 length: 15 residues.

The chain is built from TRBV28 and TRBJ2-6, with D perhaps matching TRBD1 (5 bases). CDR1 is MDHEN and CDR2 is SYDVKM in the germline V gene. V lost 6 bases, J lost 1 base, and 10 bases lay in between. The CDR3 is 15 amino acids. CDR3 in amino acids: CASRLDSSGANVLTF. The CDR3 coding sequence is TGTGCCAGCAGACTCGACAGTTCTGGGGCCAACGTCCTGACTTTC.

V is TRBV2 and J is TRBJ1-5; 12 bases fit TRBD1. The CDR3 length is 15 residues. Germline lookup yields CDR1 SNHLY and CDR2 FYNNEI. With 5 bases clipped from V and 5 bases from J, the junction kept 4 bases outside the gene matches. The CDR3 loop reads CASSSGTGGDQPQHF. CDR3 sequence (DNA): TGTGCCAGCAGTTCCGGGACAGGGGGCGATCAGCCCCAGCATTTT.